Following are 4 T cell receptor beta chains from one sample sequenced in a study of post-analysis software for immune sequencing data. cDNA libraries for TCR beta contained unique molecular identifiers. TCRdb re-analysed the PCR reads in MiXCR, keeping a single row per CDR3 protein. The sample lists roughly 800,000 distinct CDR3 sequences, 30% seen once, with approximately 0.6% in the top ten. Study outcomes and limitations: The five TRBV segments detected at higher frequency in patients than in controls included TRBV5-6, TRBV5-1 and TRBV20-1.

These receptors lack a known antigen. Material for sequencing was blood. These TCRs come from a girl under 18 with multiple sclerosis.

This clonotype was counted only a few times. The chain links TRBV20-1 to TRBJ2-1; a weak D match, TRBD2 (5 bases). The germline CDR1 and CDR2 sequences are DFQATT and SNEGSKA (reference sequence). Trimming took 8 bases from V and 7 from J, leaving 15 bases between them. CDR3 size: 12 residues. CDR3: CSIRGPRNEQFF. The DNA for the CDR3 is TGCAGTATCCGAGGGCCGAGGAATGAGCAGTTCTTC.

Of note for this clonotype: In this CDR3 the conserved last residue, phenylalanine or tryptophan, is missing, so a read error is likely. V usage is TRBV27 and J usage is TRBJ1-1, with TRBD1 as a possible D gene (5 bases). CDR3 size: 13 residues. Germline assignment: CDR1 MNHEY and CDR2 SMNVEV (reference sequence). The ends were cut back, 1 base at V and 6 bases at J, with 9 bases in the middle. CDR3 bases: TGTGCCAGCAGTTTATTGGGGGAGGCTGAAGCTTTCCTT. Translated, it gives CASSLLGEAEAFL.

In its sample, this clonotype was seen a few times. This chain connects TRBV29-1 to TRBJ2-3; tentative D call: TRBD1 (6 bases). CDR3 length: 15 residues. Germline CDR1 reads SQVTM; CDR2 reads ANQGSEA. The V end lost 6 bases, the J end lost 0 bases, and 16 bases lay between the germline ends. The CDR3 protein is CSVETGTLSTDTQYF. For the CDR3, the DNA is TGCAGCGTGGAAACCGGGACATTAAGCACAGATACGCAGTATTTT.

Regarding this clonotype: A much larger clone lies one base from this, so it may be a read error. The V gene is TRBV20-1, the J gene TRBJ2-7, with D perhaps matching TRBD1 or TRBD2 (5 bases each). CDR1 and CDR2 (germline): DFQATT, SNEGSKA (reference sequence). The CDR3 has 13 residues. The DNA of the CDR3 is TGCGGTGCCAGCCGGGACGGCTCCTACGAGCAGTACTTC. It specifies CGASRDGSYEQYF.